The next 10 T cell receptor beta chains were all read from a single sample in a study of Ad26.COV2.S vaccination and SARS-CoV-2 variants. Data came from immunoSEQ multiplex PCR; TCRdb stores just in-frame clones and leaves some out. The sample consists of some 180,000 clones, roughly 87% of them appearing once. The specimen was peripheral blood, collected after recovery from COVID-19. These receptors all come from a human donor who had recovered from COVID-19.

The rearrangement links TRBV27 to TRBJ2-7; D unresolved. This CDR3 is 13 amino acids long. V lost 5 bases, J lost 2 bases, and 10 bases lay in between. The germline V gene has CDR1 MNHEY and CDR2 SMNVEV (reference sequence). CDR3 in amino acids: CASSGYTPYEQYF. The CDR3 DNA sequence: TGTGCCAGCAGTGGGTATACTCCCTACGAGCAGTACTTC.

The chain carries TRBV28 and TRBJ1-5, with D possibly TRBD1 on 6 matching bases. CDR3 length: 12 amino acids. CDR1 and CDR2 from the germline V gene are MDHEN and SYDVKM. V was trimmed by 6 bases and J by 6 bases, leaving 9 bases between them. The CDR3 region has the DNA TGTGCCAGCAGCCAGGGGATTCAGCCCCAGCATTTT. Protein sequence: CASSQGIQPQHF. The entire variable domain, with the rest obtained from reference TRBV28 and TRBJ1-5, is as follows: DVKVTQSSRYLVKRTGEKVFLECVQDMDHENMFWYRQDPGLGLRLIYFSYDVKMKEKGDIPEGYSVSREKKERFSLILESASTNQTSMYLCASSQGIQPQHFGDGTRLSIL.

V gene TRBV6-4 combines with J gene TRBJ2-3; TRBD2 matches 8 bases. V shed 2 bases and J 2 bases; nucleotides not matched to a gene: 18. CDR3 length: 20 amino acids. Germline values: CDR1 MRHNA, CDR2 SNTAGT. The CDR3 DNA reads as TGTGCCAGCAGTGACCCGGTCCCCAAATTGACTAGCGCTAACACAGATACGCAGTATTTT. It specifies CASSDPVPKLTSANTDTQYF.

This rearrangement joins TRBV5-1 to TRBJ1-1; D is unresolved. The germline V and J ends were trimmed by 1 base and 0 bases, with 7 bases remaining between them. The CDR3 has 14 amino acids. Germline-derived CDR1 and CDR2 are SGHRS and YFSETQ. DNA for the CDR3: TGCGCCAGCAGCTTGTGGGCCATGAACACTGAAGCTTTCTTT. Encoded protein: CASSLWAMNTEAFF.

The CDR3 is CASRGVQGRTDTQYF. As DNA, the CDR3 is TGTGCCAGTAGAGGGGTGCAGGGGCGCACAGATACGCAGTATTTT. The chain couples TRBV2 to TRBJ2-3; a weak D match, TRBD1 (6 bases). Trimming took off 9 bases at V and 1 base at J, with 17 bases between the two ends. This CDR3 has 15 amino acids. Looked up from germline, CDR1 is SNHLY and CDR2 is FYNNEI.

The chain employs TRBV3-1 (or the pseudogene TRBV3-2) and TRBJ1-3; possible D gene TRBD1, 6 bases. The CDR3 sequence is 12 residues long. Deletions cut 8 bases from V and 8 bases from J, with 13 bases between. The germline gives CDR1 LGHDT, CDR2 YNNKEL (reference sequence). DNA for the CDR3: TGTGCCAGCGGCGGACAGACGGACACCATATATTTT. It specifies CASGGQTDTIYF.

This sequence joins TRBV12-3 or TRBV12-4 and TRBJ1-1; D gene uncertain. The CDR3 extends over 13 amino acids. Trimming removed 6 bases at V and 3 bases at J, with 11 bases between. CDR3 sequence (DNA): TGTGCCAGCAGCCCCAGGAGGGACACTGAAGCTTTCTTT. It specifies CASSPRRDTEAFF.

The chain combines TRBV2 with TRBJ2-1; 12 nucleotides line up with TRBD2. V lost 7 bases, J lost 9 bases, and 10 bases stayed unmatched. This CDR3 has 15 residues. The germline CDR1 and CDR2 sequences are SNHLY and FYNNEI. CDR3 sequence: CASIKELAGGIEQFF. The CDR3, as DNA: TGTGCCAGCATTAAAGAACTAGCGGGGGGTATTGAGCAGTTCTTC.

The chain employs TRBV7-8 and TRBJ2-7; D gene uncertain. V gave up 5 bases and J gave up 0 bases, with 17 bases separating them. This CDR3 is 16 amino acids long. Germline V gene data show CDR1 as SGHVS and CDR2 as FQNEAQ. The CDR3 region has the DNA TGTGCCAGCAGCCCCCGGACCGCTGCGAGCTCCTACGAGCAGTACTTC. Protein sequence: CASSPRTAASSYEQYF.

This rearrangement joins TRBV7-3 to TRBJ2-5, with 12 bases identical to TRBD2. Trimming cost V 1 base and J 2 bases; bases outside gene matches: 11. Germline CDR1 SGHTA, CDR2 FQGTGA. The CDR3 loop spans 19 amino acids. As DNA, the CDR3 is TGTGCCAGCAGCTTAAGGGCTAGCGGGGGGGCCGGGAGGCAAGAGACCCAGTACTTC. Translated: CASSLRASGGAGRQETQYF.